These 12 T cell receptor beta chains share one sample of origin, sequenced in a study of T cells in Graves' hyperthyroidism and ophthalmopathy. Amplified TCR beta CDR3 regions came from RNA transcripts. The HTBI primer set served for first-round RT-PCR of the TCR CDR3. TCRdb processed the multiplex PCR reads anew with MiXCR; each CDR3 protein has one entry. The sample yields around 600,000 distinct CDR3 sequences, about 45% seen once. The sample comprised peripheral blood or thyroid tissue (not recorded which). The receptors were gathered from an adult man with Graves' disease, either hyperthyroidism or ophthalmopathy (not recorded which).

The chain couples TRBV10-3 to TRBJ1-6; no definite D call. Germline CDR1 ENHRY, CDR2 SYGVKD. Trimming left V 11 bases short and J 0 bases short, with 20 bases between. This CDR3 region has 17 residues. This CDR3 reads CAWSVGHLSSYNSPLHF. CDR3 coding DNA: TGTGCCTGGAGTGTTGGCCACTTGAGCTCCTATAATTCACCCCTCCACTTT.

There are many counts of this clonotype. The chain recombines TRBV6-6 with TRBJ2-7, with TRBD2 identical over 10 bases. The CDR3 is 13 residues long. Germline loops: CDR1 MNHNY, CDR2 SVGAGI (reference sequence). The CDR3 spells CASSYRPSGSMEV. CDR3 bases: TGTGCCAGCAGTTACAGGCCTAGCGGGAGTATGGAGGTC.

This chain joins TRBV10-2 and TRBJ2-5; the match to TRBD2 covers 7 bases. V shed 0 bases and J 9 bases; nucleotides not matched to a gene: 10. Germline CDR1 is WSHSY and CDR2 is SAAADI. The length of the CDR3 is 15 residues. CDR3 sequence (DNA): TGCGCCAGCAGTGAGTCGGTCAAGGGACTACAGCCCCAGTACTTC. It yields the protein CASSESVKGLQPQYF.

CDR3 nucleotides: TGTGCCAGCAGCTTGGGACAGGGAGGCGATCAGCCCCAGCATTTT. Encoded protein: CASSLGQGGDQPQHF. This sequence joins TRBV7-2 and TRBJ1-5; 9 bases line up with TRBD1. The V and J ends lost 3 bases and 5 bases, in that order; junction bases with no gene match: 5. This CDR3 has 15 amino acids. Germline loops: CDR1 SGHTA, CDR2 FQGNSA.

The V gene is TRBV6-4, the J gene TRBJ1-5; D possibly corresponds to TRBD1 (5 bases). Trimming cost V 5 bases and J 7 bases, with 18 bases left between them. Germline V CDR1 and CDR2: MRHNA, SNTAGT. CDR3 length: 15 amino acids. CDR3 bases: TGTGCCAGCAGTCCGATCTCAGGGATGAAACAGCCCCAGCATTTT. Protein sequence: CASSPISGMKQPQHF.

Note on this clonotype: The junction and the germline gene differ at one end; a read error may be behind it. The rearrangement uses TRBV2 and TRBJ1-4; TRBD1 matches at 7 bases. Germline V gives CDR1 SNHLY, CDR2 FYNNEI. This CDR3 region has 16 residues. The CDR3 bases are TGTGCCATCAGTGATCGGCGGTCAGGGGGACGTGAAAAACTGTTTTTT. This gives the protein CAISDRRSGGREKLFF.

With respect to this clonotype: No conserved phenylalanine or tryptophan ends this CDR3, so it is likely a read error. Here the CDR3 reads CASSFGTGPENTEAFL. In nucleotides, the CDR3 is TGTGCCAGCAGCTTCGGTACCGGGCCCGAGAACACTGAAGCTTTCCTT. This chain links TRBV12-3 or TRBV12-4 with TRBJ1-1; D is ambiguous. Trimming cost V 6 bases and J 1 base, with 18 bases left between them. This CDR3 spans 16 amino acids.

The chain uses TRBV5-1 and TRBJ1-5; D may be TRBD1 (6 bases). Trimming stripped 1 base from V and 3 bases from J, with 14 bases between. CDR1 and CDR2 (germline): SGHRS, YFSETQ. The CDR3 sequence is 16 residues long. Written as DNA, the CDR3 is TGCGCCAGCAGCTTGTACCGTACAGGGCCCAATCAGCCCCAGCATTTT. It encodes CASSLYRTGPNQPQHF.

This chain links TRBV29-1 with TRBJ1-2, with TRBD1 matching 7 bases. The germline CDR1 and CDR2 sequences are SQVTM and ANQGSEA. The CDR3 is 13 residues long. V gave up 4 bases and J gave up 8 bases; unmatched junction bases: 10. CDR3 DNA sequence: TGCAGCGTTGGAGGGACGGGACAGCGAGGCTACACCTTC. Amino acids: CSVGGTGQRGYTF.

The V call is TRBV29-1, the J call TRBJ1-2, with D unresolved. Germline V lookup: CDR1 SQVTM, CDR2 ANQGSEA. CDR3 length equals 11 residues. The germline V and J ends were trimmed by 8 bases and 2 bases, with 9 bases remaining between them. In nucleotides, the CDR3 is TGCAGCTCGACTGGGAACTATGGCTACACCTTC. Protein sequence: CSSTGNYGYTF.

This clonotype was observed a handful of times. The junction shows a germline mismatch at one end, possibly a read error. The chain joins TRBV20-1 to TRBJ1-2, with D possibly being TRBD1 (5 bases). This CDR3 is built from 11 residues. Germline V lookup: CDR1 DFQATT, CDR2 SNEGSKA (reference sequence). CDR3 in amino acids: CSARDRDLVPF. DNA of the CDR3: TGCAGTGCTAGAGACCGGGACTTAGTGCCCTTC.

This chain uses TRBV6-5 with TRBJ2-6, with no clear D. The CDR3 is 19 residues long. Germline CDR1 reads MNHEY; CDR2 reads SVGAGI. Between the trimmed V and J ends, which lost 5 bases and 2 bases, there was a span of 22 bases. The CDR3 sequence: CASSRASTVWITGANVLTF. The CDR3 bases are TGTGCCAGCAGTCGAGCGAGTACAGTCTGGATCACTGGGGCCAACGTCCTGACTTTC.